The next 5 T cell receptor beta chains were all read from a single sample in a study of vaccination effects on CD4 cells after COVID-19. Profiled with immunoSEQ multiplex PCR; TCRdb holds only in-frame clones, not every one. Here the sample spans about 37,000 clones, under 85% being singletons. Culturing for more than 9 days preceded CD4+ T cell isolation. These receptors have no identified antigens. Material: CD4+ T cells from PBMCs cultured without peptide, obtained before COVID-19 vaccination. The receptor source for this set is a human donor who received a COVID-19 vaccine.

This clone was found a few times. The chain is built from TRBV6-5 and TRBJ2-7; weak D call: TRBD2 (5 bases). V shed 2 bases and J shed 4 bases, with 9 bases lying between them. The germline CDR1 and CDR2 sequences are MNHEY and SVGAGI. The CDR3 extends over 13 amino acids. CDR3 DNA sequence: TGTGCCAGCAGTTACAGGTCGGGGTACGAGCAGTACTTC. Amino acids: CASSYRSGYEQYF.

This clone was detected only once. CDR3 loop: CASKRGGAENIQYF. As DNA, the CDR3 is TGTGCCAGCAAAAGAGGGGGCGCGGAAAACATTCAGTACTTC. V usage is TRBV6-5 and J usage is TRBJ2-4; 7 positions agree with TRBD1. The CDR3 covers 14 residues. Germline loops: CDR1 MNHEY, CDR2 SVGAGI. J gave up 5 bases and V 7 bases, and 8 bases lay outside the gene matches.

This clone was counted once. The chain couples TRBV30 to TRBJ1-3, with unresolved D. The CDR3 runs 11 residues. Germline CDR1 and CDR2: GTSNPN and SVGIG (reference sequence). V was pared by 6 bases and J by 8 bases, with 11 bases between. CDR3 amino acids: CACTKTHTIYF. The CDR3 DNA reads TGTGCCTGCACGAAAACCCACACCATATATTTT.

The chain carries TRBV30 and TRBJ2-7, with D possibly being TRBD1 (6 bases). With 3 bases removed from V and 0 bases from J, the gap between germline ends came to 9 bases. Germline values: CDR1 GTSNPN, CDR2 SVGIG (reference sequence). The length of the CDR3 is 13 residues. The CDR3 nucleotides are TGTGCCTGGAGCAGGGGCTTCTCCTACGAGCAGTACTTC. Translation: CAWSRGFSYEQYF.

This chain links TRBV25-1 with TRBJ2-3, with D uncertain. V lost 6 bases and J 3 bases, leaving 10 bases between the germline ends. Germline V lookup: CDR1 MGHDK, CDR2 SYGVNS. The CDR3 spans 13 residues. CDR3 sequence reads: CASREIPTDTQYF. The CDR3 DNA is TGTGCCAGCAGGGAAATCCCAACAGATACGCAGTATTTT.